These 19 T cell receptor beta chains were all obtained from the same sample, sequenced in a study of T-cell memory formation after mild COVID-19. TCRdb independently ran MiXCR on the 5' RACE reads; one entry per CDR3 protein. The sample has under 200,000 distinct CDR3 sequences, roughly 10% seen once. The specimen was PBMCs or a T cell subset sorted from them (not recorded which). The receptors shown here come from a man aged 18 to 35 who had mild COVID-19 (a few samples of this study predate the infection). Cell type and time point are not known.

Ten or more counts support this clonotype. This rearrangement joins TRBV12-3 or TRBV12-4 to TRBJ2-5; D not resolved. The V end was cut by 3 bases, the J end by 5 bases, with 10 bases between. This CDR3 region has 13 residues. The CDR3 loop reads CASSFGTLETQYF. Here the CDR3 DNA reads TGTGCCAGCAGTTTCGGAACCCTGGAGACCCAGTACTTC.

This clonotype came up a few times. The rearrangement joins TRBV6-5 to TRBJ1-1; D is unclear. The V gene lost 4 bases and the J gene lost 0 bases, with 3 bases spanning the gap. CDR3 length equals 12 residues. Germline V gives CDR1 MNHEY, CDR2 SVGAGI. The CDR3 DNA is TGTGCCAGCAGTTCCATGAACACTGAAGCTTTCTTT. Translating gives CASSSMNTEAFF.

This clonotype has at least ten counts. The CDR3 DNA reads TGTGCCAGCAGAAAGGGGGGACAGAGCAATCAGCCCCAGCATTTT. The encoded protein is CASRKGGQSNQPQHF. The chain has TRBV27 and TRBJ1-5; 7 nucleotides agree with TRBD1. V trimming: 6 bases; J trimming: 1 base; junction bases outside the gene matches: 6. Germline loops: CDR1 MNHEY, CDR2 SMNVEV (reference sequence). The CDR3 extends over 15 amino acids.

The chain uses TRBV7-2 and TRBJ2-7; 9 nucleotides line up with TRBD1. Germline V gives CDR1 SGHTA, CDR2 FQGNSA. V lost 4 bases, J lost 3 bases, and 4 bases stayed unmatched. The CDR3 runs 14 residues. Here the CDR3 reads CASSSGTGFYEQYF. For the CDR3, the DNA is TGTGCCAGCAGCTCCGGGACAGGGTTCTACGAGCAGTACTTC. The full variable domain, completed using reference TRBV7-2 and TRBJ2-7, is GAGVSQSPSNKVTEKGKDVELRCDPISGHTALYWYRQSLGQGLEFLIYFQGNSAPDKSGLPSDRFSAERTGGSVSTLTIQRTQQEDSAVYLCASSSGTGFYEQYFGPGTRLTVT.

The gene calls are TRBV10-1 and TRBJ2-1; TRBD1 matches at 7 bases. Germline V CDR1 and CDR2: WNHNN, SYGVQD (reference sequence). With 5 bases clipped from V and 6 bases from J, the junction kept 7 bases outside the gene matches. The CDR3 is 14 residues long. Here the CDR3 reads CASSPDRVGNEQFF. CDR3 bases: TGCGCCAGCAGTCCTGACAGGGTTGGCAATGAGCAGTTCTTC.

This chain connects TRBV5-1 to TRBJ2-7, with D perhaps TRBD1 (6 bases). The CDR3 contains 17 residues. V was shortened by 4 bases and J by 1 base, with 21 bases between the two germline ends. The V gene's germline CDR1 is SGHRS and CDR2 YFSETQ. The CDR3 nucleotides are TGCGCCAGCAGCCCGACAAAACAGGGCTTTGATTCCTACGAGCAGTACTTC. Translated, it gives CASSPTKQGFDSYEQYF.

This clonotype was recorded many times. The chain employs TRBV7-9 and TRBJ1-1; D unresolved. V was pared by 3 bases and J by 3 bases, with 8 bases between. Germline CDR1 is SEHNR and CDR2 is FQNEAQ (reference sequence). The CDR3 extends over 13 amino acids. As DNA, the CDR3 is TGTGCCAGCAGCTTCGGCCAGTACACTGAAGCTTTCTTT. Protein sequence: CASSFGQYTEAFF. Using reference TRBV7-9 and TRBJ1-1 for the parts outside the CDR3, the full variable domain is DTGVSQNPRHKITKRGQNVTFRCDPISEHNRLYWYRQTLGQGPEFLTYFQNEAQLEKSRLLSDRFSAERPKGSFSTLEIQRTEQGDSAMYLCASSFGQYTEAFFGQGTRLTVV.

In its sample, this clonotype was seen a few times. The rearrangement joins TRBV6-5 to TRBJ2-7; TRBD2 might be the D (7 bases). The CDR3 is 16 residues long. The V end was cut by 4 bases, the J end by 6 bases, with 22 bases between. Looked up from germline, CDR1 is MNHEY and CDR2 is SVGAGI. This CDR3 reads CASSWAGAGAPLEQYF. The CDR3 region has the DNA TGTGCCAGCAGTTGGGCTGGGGCGGGGGCCCCCCTCGAGCAGTACTTC.

This clonotype was found a few times. The chain is built from TRBV4-2 and TRBJ1-4, with D hard to call. CDR1 is LGHNA, CDR2 YNFKEQ, per germline. This CDR3 has 15 residues. V was pared by 0 bases and J by 1 base, with 6 bases between. CDR3 loop: CASSQDPRTNEKLFF. DNA of the CDR3: TGTGCCAGCAGCCAAGACCCCCGAACTAATGAAAAACTGTTTTTT.

The sample holds a few counts of this clonotype. V and J are TRBV7-9 and TRBJ2-1; D tentatively reads TRBD1 or TRBD2 (5 bases each). The CDR3 has 15 amino acids. Trimming shortened V by 3 bases and J by 6 bases, and 15 bases separated the two germline ends. Germline CDR1 reads SEHNR; CDR2 reads FQNEAQ (reference sequence). The CDR3 sequence is CASSFRGPGTNEQFF. In DNA, the CDR3 is TGTGCCAGCAGCTTCCGGGGCCCGGGGACCAATGAGCAGTTCTTC.

The genes are TRBV12-3 or TRBV12-4 and TRBJ2-2, with 7 bases lining up with TRBD1. CDR3 length equals 17 residues. With V trimmed by 1 base and J by 5 bases, 10 bases remained unmatched. CDR3 amino acids: CASSLGDSQMGTGELFF. The CDR3 coding sequence is TGTGCCAGCAGTTTAGGGGACAGCCAAATGGGGACCGGGGAGCTGTTTTTT.

This clonotype came up many times. J is TRBJ2-5 and V is TRBV11-2; D gene uncertain. The CDR3 sequence is 14 residues long. Per the germline V gene, CDR1 is SGHAT and CDR2 is FQNNGV. V was trimmed by 1 base and J by 1 base, leaving 7 bases between them. The CDR3: CASSLGHGQETQYF. Written as DNA, the CDR3 is TGTGCCAGCAGCTTAGGACACGGCCAAGAGACCCAGTACTTC. Complete variable domain (other parts from reference TRBV11-2 and TRBJ2-5): EAGVAQSPRYKIIEKRQSVAFWCNPISGHATLYWYQQILGQGPKLLIQFQNNGVVDDSQLPKDRFSAERLKGVDSTLKIQPAKLEDSAVYLCASSLGHGQETQYFGPGTRLLVL.

The chain employs TRBV10-3 and TRBJ2-5; D is undetermined. The CDR3 covers 17 residues. V was shortened by 1 base and J by 1 base, with 16 bases between the two germline ends. CDR1 and CDR2 (germline): ENHRY, SYGVKD. CDR3 region: CAISEYKGNPIQETQYF. The CDR3 nucleotides are TGTGCCATCAGTGAGTACAAAGGGAACCCTATCCAAGAGACCCAGTACTTC.

This clonotype was seen more than once but under ten times. The CDR3 region has the DNA TGCAGTGCTAGAAGATACAGGTCGACTAATGAAAAACTGTTTTTT. Its protein is CSARRYRSTNEKLFF. V and J are TRBV20-1 and TRBJ1-4, with D perhaps TRBD1 (5 bases). In germline, CDR1 is DFQATT, CDR2 SNEGSKA (reference sequence). The V gene lost 2 bases and the J gene lost 2 bases, with 12 bases spanning the gap. The CDR3 runs to 15 residues.

The sample holds a few counts of this clonotype. CDR3 coding DNA: TGTGCCAGCAGTGGACTGCGAAACACTGAAGCTTTCTTT. It yields the protein CASSGLRNTEAFF. The V and J genes are TRBV6-1 and TRBJ1-1; D is uncertain. This CDR3 contains 13 residues. The germline V and J ends were trimmed by 4 bases and 2 bases, with 8 bases remaining between them. From germline, CDR1 is MNHNS and CDR2 SASEGT.

The chain is built from TRBV7-2 and TRBJ1-6; TRBD1 might be the D (6 bases). The germline V gene has CDR1 SGHTA and CDR2 FQGNSA. The CDR3 extends over 15 amino acids. V was clipped by 7 bases and J by 10 bases, with 20 bases between them. The CDR3 here is CASTTDRRGISPLHF. The CDR3, as DNA: TGTGCCAGCACGACGGACAGACGGGGCATCTCACCCCTCCACTTT. Full variable domain (rest looked up from reference TRBV7-2 and TRBJ1-6): GAGVSQSPSNKVTEKGKDVELRCDPISGHTALYWYRQSLGQGLEFLIYFQGNSAPDKSGLPSDRFSAERTGGSVSTLTIQRTQQEDSAVYLCASTTDRRGISPLHFGNGTRLTVT.

This clonotype occurred a few times. CDR3 in amino acids: CASSSSTGSQETQYF. CDR3 in DNA: TGTGCCAGCAGTAGCTCAACAGGGTCCCAAGAGACCCAGTACTTC. V and J are TRBV12-3 or TRBV12-4 and TRBJ2-5, with D perhaps matching TRBD1 (6 bases). Deletions cut 5 bases from V and 1 base from J, with 14 bases between. The CDR3 consists of 15 residues.

This chain joins TRBV11-2 and TRBJ2-7; TRBD2 matches at 10 bases. The CDR3 has 16 residues. The germline gives CDR1 SGHAT, CDR2 FQNNGV. The junction had 11 bases not matched to a gene; V was cut back by 6 bases and J by 3 bases. The CDR3 spells CASRSVLAGTNYEQYF. The DNA of the CDR3 is TGTGCCAGCAGGTCAGTACTAGCGGGGACTAACTACGAGCAGTACTTC. The full variable domain, its missing parts supplied by reference TRBV11-2 and TRBJ2-7, is EAGVAQSPRYKIIEKRQSVAFWCNPISGHATLYWYQQILGQGPKLLIQFQNNGVVDDSQLPKDRFSAERLKGVDSTLKIQPAKLEDSAVYLCASRSVLAGTNYEQYFGPGTRLTVT.

This clonotype was counted only a few times. The rearrangement links TRBV4-3 to TRBJ2-5; D is uncertain. Trimming took 0 bases from V and 4 from J, leaving 12 bases between them. The length of the CDR3 is 15 residues. Germline loops: CDR1 LGHNA, CDR2 YSLEER. The CDR3 here is CASSQDPLVRETQYF. CDR3 in DNA: TGCGCCAGCAGCCAAGATCCCTTAGTCCGAGAGACCCAGTACTTC.